Given below is one T cell receptor beta chain in context. Its specificity is unknown. This record comes from a study of T-cell memory formation after mild COVID-19. Study-level information: TCR clustering was largely donor specific.

One entry per CDR3 protein results from TCRdb running MiXCR on the 5' RACE reads. The sample records roughly 510,000 distinct CDR3 sequences, roughly 17% being singletons. The V segment lost 4 bases and the J segment 3 bases; nucleotides outside the gene matches: 8. Germline CDR1 SGHTA, CDR2 FQGTGA. This CDR3 is 16 amino acids long. Whole-study results and caveats: Contracting clones, day 15 to 85, had balanced CD4/CD8, and later expanders favored CD4+.

Sequenced sample: PBMCs or a T cell subset sorted from them (not recorded which). This receptor was taken from an adult woman who had mild COVID-19 (a few samples of this study predate the infection). Cell type and time point are not known. The chain carries TRBV7-3 and TRBJ2-2, with 7 nucleotides matching TRBD1. CDR3 DNA: TGTGCCAGCAGCTCCTCCCTGACAGGGCACACCGGGGAGCTGTTTTTT. It codes for CASSSSLTGHTGELFF. Combining the CDR3 with reference TRBV7-3 and TRBJ2-2 gives the whole variable domain GAGVSQTPSNKVTEKGKYVELRCDPISGHTALYWYRQSLGQGPEFLIYFQGTGAADDSGLPNDRFFAVRPEGSVSTLKIQRTERGDSAVYLCASSSSLTGHTGELFFGEGSRLTVL.